This note documents a single T cell receptor (beta chain) sequence. Its antigen is unknown. The record originates from a study of CD8+CD57+ T cells in acquired aplastic anemia. Study details: The sorted CD4+ and CD8+ cells yielded an average approximately 3 ug of DNA. Healthy donors had, on average, roughly 9.9 million reads for their CD4+ cells.

Study-wide points: Around 27 CD8+ CDR3 sequences occurred in both the patients and the controls.

For CDR3 and TCR beta VDJ profiling, genomic DNA was the template used. TCRdb recomputed calls from the reads with MiXCR, one row per CDR3 protein. The profile covers approximately 160,000 distinct CDR3 sequences, with roughly 45% appearing a single time and approximately 1% taken by the ten largest. Trimming removed 1 base from V and 4 bases from J, with 11 bases in between. There are 16 residues in the CDR3. Germline V gene lookup returns CDR1 LNHNV and CDR2 YYDKDF (reference sequence). The chain uses TRBV15 and TRBJ2-6; D possibly corresponds to TRBD2 (6 bases). Sample: sorted CD4+, CD8+, or CD8+CD57+ T cells (not recorded which) from PBMCs. The TCR comes from a human donor in good health. CDR3 amino acids: CATSRAGRRGANVLTF. The CDR3 DNA sequence: TGTGCCACCAGCAGAGCAGGGAGGAGAGGGGCCAACGTCCTGACTTTC.